The rows below give T cell receptor beta chains drawn from one sample of a study of blood T cell repertoires in COVID-19. TCRdb's table, derived via immunoSEQ multiplex PCR, lists solely in-frame clones and lacks some. The sample includes 220,000 or so clones, about 87% seen only once; the top ten take just over 0.85%. What was sequenced was PBMCs or T cells enriched from blood (not recorded which). Receptors were obtained from a man between 45 and 60 years old who had been exposed to COVID-19. The CDR3 runs from the conserved cysteine through the conserved F or W. The D gene is left open where the match is weak. For some rows the clone size is stated as once, few or many, or as a class when expanded; others skip it.

J gene	D gene	CDR3 length	clone size	V gene	CDR3 protein	CDR3 DNA
TRBJ1-2	TRBD1	15	-	TRBV18	CASSPPTGKGYGYTF	TGTGCCAGCTCACCACCGACAGGGAAGGGGTATGGCTACACCTTC
TRBJ1-1	TRBD1	16	-	TRBV18	CASSPLPGQVNTEAFF	TGTGCCAGCTCACCCCTTCCGGGACAGGTGAACACTGAAGCTTTCTTT
TRBJ1-3	-	14	few	TRBV20-1	CSASTGSVGNTIYF	TGCAGTGCTAGTACGGGTAGCGTTGGAAACACCATATATTTT
TRBJ1-4	-	13	-	TRBV7-9	CASSPNRVEKLFF	TGTGCCAGCAGCCCTAACAGGGTTGAAAAACTGTTTTTT
TRBJ1-3	-	13	once	TRBV2	CASRGQTGNTIYF	TGTGCCAGCAGGGGACAAACGGGGAACACCATATATTTT
TRBJ1-2	-	14	-	TRBV28	CASSLEVTAYGYTF	TGTGCCAGCAGTTTAGAGGTCACTGCCTATGGCTACACCTTC
TRBJ2-2	TRBD1	14	once	TRBV2	CASCGTGATGELFF	TGTGCCAGCTGCGGGACAGGAGCCACCGGGGAGCTGTTTTTT
TRBJ2-3	-	11	-	TRBV19	CASSSGTPQYF	TGTGCCAGTAGTTCTGGGACTCCGCAGTATTTT
TRBJ2-2	-	16	once	TRBV18	CASSPQGKRYTGELFF	TGTGCCAGCTCACCACAGGGGAAAAGGTACACCGGGGAGCTGTTTTTT
TRBJ1-5	-	16	once	TRBV18	CASSPGQGGSNQPQHF	TGTGCCAGCTCACCTGGGCAGGGAGGAAGCAATCAGCCCCAGCATTTT
TRBJ2-1	-	14	-	TRBV6-2/TRBV6-3	CASSYAGLYNEQFF	TGTGCCAGCAGTTACGCGGGGTTGTACAATGAGCAGTTCTTC
TRBJ2-1	-	14	-	TRBV27	CASRYPGVYNEQFF	TGTGCCAGCAGGTACCCAGGGGTCTACAATGAGCAGTTCTTC
TRBJ2-3	-	14	-	TRBV5-4	CASSSEGRGDTQYF	TGTGCCAGCAGTTCCGAAGGGCGAGGGGATACGCAGTATTTT
TRBJ2-1	-	13	-	TRBV7-3	CASSLLRYNEQFF	TGTGCCAGCAGCTTGCTCAGATACAATGAGCAGTTCTTC
TRBJ2-1	-	11	-	TRBV5-8	CASSLAYEQFF	TGTGCCAGCAGCTTGGCCTATGAGCAGTTCTTC
TRBJ2-2	TRBD1	15	-	TRBV18	CASSPDRGDTGELFF	TGTGCCAGCTCCCCTGACAGGGGCGACACCGGGGAGCTGTTTTTT